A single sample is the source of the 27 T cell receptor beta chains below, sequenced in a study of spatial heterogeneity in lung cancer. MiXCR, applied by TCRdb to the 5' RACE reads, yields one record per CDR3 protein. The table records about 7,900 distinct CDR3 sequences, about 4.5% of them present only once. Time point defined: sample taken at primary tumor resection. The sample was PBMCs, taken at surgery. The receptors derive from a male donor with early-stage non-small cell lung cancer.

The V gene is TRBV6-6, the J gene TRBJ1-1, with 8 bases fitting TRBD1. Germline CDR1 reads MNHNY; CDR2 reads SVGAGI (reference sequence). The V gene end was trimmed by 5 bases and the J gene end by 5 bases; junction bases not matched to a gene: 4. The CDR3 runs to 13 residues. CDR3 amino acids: CASSGQGATEAFF. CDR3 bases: TGTGCCAGCAGTGGACAGGGAGCAACTGAAGCTTTCTTT.

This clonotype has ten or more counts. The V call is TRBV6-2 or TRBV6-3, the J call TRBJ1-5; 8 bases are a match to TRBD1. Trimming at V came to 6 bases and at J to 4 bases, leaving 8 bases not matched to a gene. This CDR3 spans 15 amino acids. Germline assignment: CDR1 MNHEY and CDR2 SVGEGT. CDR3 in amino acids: CASRSIDRGNQPQHF. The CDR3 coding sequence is TGTGCCAGCAGATCGATCGACAGGGGTAATCAGCCCCAGCATTTT.

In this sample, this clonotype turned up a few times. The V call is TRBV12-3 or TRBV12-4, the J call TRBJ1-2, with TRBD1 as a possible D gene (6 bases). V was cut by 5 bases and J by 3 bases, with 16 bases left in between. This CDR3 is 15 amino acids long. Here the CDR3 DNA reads TGTGCCAGCAGTAGAACCCAGGGGAACGACTATGGCTACACCTTC. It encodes CASSRTQGNDYGYTF.

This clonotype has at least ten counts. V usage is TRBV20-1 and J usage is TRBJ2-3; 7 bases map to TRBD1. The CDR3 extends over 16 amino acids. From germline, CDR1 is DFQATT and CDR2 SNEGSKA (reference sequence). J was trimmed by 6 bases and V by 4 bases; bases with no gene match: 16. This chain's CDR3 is CSATTWGRGSSDTQYF. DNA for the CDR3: TGCAGTGCTACTACCTGGGGCAGGGGGAGTTCCGATACGCAGTATTTT.

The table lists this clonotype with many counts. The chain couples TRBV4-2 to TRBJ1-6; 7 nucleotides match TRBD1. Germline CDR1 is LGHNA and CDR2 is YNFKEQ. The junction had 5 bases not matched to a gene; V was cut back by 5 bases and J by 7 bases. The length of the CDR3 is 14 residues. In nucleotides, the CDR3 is TGTGCCAGCAGCTCCGGGACAGAGAATTCACCCCTCCACTTT. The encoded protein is CASSSGTENSPLHF.

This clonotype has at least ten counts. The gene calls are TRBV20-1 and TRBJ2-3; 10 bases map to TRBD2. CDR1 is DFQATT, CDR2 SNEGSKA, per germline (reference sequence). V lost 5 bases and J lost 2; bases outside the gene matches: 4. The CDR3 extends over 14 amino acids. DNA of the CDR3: TGCAGTGCTGTAGCGGGGGGCCACACAGATACGCAGTATTTT. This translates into CSAVAGGHTDTQYF.

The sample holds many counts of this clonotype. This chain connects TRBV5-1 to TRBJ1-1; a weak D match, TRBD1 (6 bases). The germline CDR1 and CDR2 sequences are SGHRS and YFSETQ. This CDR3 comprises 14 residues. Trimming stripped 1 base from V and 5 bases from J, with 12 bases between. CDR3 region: CASSLTGLVTEAFF. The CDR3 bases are TGCGCCAGCAGCTTGACAGGGCTGGTAACTGAAGCTTTCTTT.

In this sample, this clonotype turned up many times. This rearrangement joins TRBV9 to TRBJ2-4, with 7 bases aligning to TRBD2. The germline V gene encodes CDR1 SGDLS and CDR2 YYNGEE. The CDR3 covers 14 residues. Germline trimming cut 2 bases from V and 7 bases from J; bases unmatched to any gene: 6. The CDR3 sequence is CASSVSLADNIQYF. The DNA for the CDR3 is TGTGCCAGCAGCGTTAGCCTAGCGGACAACATTCAGTACTTC.

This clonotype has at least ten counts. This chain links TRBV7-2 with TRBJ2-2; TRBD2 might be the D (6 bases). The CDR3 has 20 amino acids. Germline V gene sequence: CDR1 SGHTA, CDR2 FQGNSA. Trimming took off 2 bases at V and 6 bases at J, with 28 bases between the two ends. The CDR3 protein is CASSLHNVLARPGGPGELFF. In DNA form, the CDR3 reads TGTGCCAGCAGCTTACATAATGTGCTAGCGCGCCCCGGGGGTCCCGGGGAGCTGTTTTTT.

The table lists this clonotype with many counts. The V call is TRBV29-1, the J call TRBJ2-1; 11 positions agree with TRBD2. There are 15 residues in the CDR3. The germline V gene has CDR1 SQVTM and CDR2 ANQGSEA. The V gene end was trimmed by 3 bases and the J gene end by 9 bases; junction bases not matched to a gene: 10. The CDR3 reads CSVDGFSGGAGEQFF. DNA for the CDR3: TGCAGCGTTGATGGTTTTAGCGGGGGGGCTGGTGAGCAGTTCTTC.

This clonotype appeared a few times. The CDR3 nucleotides are TGTGCCAGCAATGGACAGGGGTACAACAATGAGCAGTTCTTC. As protein: CASNGQGYNNEQFF. This chain uses TRBV2 with TRBJ2-1; 9 bases are a match to TRBD1. This CDR3 contains 14 residues. The V segment lost 7 bases and the J segment 5 bases; nucleotides outside the gene matches: 6. From germline, CDR1 is SNHLY and CDR2 FYNNEI. Full variable domain (rest looked up from reference TRBV2 and TRBJ2-1): EPEVTQTPSHQVTQMGQEVILRCVPISNHLYFYWYRQILGQKVEFLVSFYNNEISEKSEIFDDQFSVERPDGSNFTLKIRSTKLEDSAMYFCASNGQGYNNEQFFGPGTRLTVL.

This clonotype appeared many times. The CDR3 DNA follows: TGTGCCAGCAGTGACTCGGACGGGGGGGCAGATACGCAGTATTTT. Translated: CASSDSDGGADTQYF. The J gene is TRBJ2-3, the V gene TRBV6-4, with TRBD2 matching over 8 bases. The CDR3 covers 15 residues. Germline loops: CDR1 MRHNA, CDR2 SNTAGT. The V segment lost 0 bases and the J segment 4 bases; nucleotides outside the gene matches: 3.

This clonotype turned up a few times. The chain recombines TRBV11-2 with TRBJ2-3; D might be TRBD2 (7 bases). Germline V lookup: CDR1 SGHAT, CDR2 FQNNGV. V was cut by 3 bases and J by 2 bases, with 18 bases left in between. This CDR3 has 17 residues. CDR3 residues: CASSFSSRAGATDTQYF. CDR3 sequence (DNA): TGTGCCAGCAGCTTCAGCAGCCGGGCGGGGGCCACAGATACGCAGTATTTT.

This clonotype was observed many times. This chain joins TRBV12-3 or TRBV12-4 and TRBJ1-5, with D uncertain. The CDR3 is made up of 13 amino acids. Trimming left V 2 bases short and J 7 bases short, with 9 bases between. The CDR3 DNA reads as TGTGCCAGCAGTTTATCAGGTAACCAGCCCCAGCATTTT. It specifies CASSLSGNQPQHF.

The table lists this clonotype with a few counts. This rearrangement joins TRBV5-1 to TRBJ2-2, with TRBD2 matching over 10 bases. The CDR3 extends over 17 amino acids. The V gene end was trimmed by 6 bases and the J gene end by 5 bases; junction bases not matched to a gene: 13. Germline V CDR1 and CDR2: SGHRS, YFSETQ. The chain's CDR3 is CASIPGGLAVGTGELFF. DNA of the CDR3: TGCGCCAGCATTCCGGGAGGACTAGCGGTTGGTACCGGGGAGCTGTTTTTT.

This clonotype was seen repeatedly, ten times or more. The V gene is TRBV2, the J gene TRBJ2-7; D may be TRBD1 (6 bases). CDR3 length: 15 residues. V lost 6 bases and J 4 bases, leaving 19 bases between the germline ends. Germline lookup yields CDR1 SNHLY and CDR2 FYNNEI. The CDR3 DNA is TGTGCCAGCAGGGCCCGGGACAACCCGCGGTACGAGCAGTACGTC. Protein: CASRARDNPRYEQYV.

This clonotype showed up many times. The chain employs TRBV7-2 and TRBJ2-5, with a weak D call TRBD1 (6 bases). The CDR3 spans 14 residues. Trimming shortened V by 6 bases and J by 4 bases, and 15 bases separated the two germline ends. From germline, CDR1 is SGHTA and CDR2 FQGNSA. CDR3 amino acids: CASSRNRVGETQYF. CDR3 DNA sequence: TGTGCCAGCAGTCGTAACAGGGTAGGAGAGACCCAGTACTTC.

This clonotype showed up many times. The CDR3 is CASKDGGPNTEAFF. CDR3 sequence (DNA): TGTGCCAGCAAGGATGGGGGGCCGAACACTGAAGCTTTCTTT. This chain uses TRBV6-1 with TRBJ1-1, with a weak D call TRBD1 (6 bases). Trimming pared 7 bases from V and 1 base from J, leaving 13 bases between. Germline assignment: CDR1 MNHNS and CDR2 SASEGT. This CDR3 comprises 14 residues.

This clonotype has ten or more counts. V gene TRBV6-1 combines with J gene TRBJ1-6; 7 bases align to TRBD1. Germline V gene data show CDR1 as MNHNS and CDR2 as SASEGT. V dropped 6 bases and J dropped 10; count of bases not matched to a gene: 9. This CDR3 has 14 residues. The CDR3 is CASRTTGQQSPLHF. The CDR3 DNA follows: TGTGCCAGCAGGACGACAGGGCAACAATCACCCCTCCACTTT.

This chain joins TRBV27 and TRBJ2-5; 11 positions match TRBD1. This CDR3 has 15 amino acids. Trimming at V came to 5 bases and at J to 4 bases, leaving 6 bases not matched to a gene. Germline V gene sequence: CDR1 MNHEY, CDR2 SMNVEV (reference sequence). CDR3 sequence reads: CASSTGTGGAETQYF. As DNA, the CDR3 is TGTGCCAGCAGTACAGGGACAGGGGGTGCAGAGACCCAGTACTTC.

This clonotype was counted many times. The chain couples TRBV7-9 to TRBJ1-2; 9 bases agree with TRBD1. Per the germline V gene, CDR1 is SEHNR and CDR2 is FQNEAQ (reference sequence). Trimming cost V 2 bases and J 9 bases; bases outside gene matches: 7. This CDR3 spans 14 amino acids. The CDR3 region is CASSLPGQGSRYTF. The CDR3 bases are TGTGCCAGCAGCTTACCGGGACAGGGCTCTCGCTACACCTTC.

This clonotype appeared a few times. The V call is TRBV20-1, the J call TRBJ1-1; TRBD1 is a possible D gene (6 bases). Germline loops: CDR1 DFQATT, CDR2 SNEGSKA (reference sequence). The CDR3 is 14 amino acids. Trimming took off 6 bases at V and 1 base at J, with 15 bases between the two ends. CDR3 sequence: CSARRGARNTEAFF. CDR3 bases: TGCAGTGCCAGACGGGGGGCGAGGAACACTGAAGCTTTCTTT.

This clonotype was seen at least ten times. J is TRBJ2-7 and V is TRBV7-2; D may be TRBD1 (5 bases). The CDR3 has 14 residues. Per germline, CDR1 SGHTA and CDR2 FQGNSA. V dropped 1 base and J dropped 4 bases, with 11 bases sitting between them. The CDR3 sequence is CASSLGQKTYEQYF. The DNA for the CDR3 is TGTGCCAGCAGCTTAGGACAGAAAACTTACGAGCAGTACTTC.

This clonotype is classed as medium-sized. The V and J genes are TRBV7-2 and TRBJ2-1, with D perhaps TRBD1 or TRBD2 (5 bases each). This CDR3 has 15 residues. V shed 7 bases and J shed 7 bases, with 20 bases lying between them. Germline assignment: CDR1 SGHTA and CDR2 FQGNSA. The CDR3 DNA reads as TGTGCCAGCACCCCTCGGGACGGATGGGGGAATGAGCAGTTCTTC. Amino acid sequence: CASTPRDGWGNEQFF.

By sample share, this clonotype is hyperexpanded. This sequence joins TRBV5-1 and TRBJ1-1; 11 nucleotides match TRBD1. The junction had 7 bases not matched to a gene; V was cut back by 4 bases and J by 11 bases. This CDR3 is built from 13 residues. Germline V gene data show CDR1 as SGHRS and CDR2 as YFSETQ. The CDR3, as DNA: TGCGCCAGCAGCCTGGGACAGGGGGTAGTGGCTTTCTTT. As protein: CASSLGQGVVAFF.

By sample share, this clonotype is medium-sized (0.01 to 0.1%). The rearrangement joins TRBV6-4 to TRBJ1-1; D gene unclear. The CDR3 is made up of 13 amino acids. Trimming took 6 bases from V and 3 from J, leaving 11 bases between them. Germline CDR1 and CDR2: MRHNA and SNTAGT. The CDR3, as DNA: TGTGCCAGCAGCCAGAAGCCGGACACTGAAGCTTTCTTT. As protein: CASSQKPDTEAFF.

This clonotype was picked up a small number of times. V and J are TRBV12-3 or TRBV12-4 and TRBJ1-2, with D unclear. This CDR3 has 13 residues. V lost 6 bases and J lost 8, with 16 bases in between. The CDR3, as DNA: TGTGCCAGCAGCCACAGACGACTGGGAGGCTACACCTTC. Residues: CASSHRRLGGYTF.